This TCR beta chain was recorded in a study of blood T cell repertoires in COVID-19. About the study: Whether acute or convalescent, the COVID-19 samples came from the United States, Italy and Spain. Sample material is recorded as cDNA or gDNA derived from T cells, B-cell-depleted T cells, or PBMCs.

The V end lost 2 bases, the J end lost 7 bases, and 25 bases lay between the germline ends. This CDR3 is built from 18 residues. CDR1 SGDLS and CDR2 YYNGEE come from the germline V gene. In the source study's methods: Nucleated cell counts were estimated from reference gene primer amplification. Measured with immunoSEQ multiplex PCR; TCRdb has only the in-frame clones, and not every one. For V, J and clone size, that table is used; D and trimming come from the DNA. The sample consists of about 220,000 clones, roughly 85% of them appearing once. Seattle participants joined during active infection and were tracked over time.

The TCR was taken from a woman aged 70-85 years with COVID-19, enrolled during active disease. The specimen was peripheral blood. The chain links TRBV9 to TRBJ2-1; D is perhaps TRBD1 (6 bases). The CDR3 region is CASSVSRGTGSTGNEQFF. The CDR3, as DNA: TGTGCCAGCAGCGTCTCAAGGGGGACGGGGTCAACGGGAAATGAGCAGTTCTTC.